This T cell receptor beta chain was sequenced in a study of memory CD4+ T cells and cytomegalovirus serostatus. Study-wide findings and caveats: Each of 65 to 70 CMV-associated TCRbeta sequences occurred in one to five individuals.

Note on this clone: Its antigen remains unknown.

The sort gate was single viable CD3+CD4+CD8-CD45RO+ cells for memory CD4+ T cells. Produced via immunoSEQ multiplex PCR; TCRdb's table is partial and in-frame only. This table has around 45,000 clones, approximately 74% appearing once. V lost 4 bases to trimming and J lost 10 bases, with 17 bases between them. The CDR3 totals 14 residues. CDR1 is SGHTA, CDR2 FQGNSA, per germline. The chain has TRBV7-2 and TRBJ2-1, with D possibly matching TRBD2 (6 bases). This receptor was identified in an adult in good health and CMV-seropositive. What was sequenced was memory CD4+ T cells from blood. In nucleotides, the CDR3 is TGTGCCAGCAGCTGGGGGGTAAGGGGTTTGGAGCAGTTCTTC. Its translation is CASSWGVRGLEQFF.